This T cell receptor beta chain was recorded in a study of shared clonotypes between healthy human individuals. The wider study: Each donor contributed plates that comprised three CD4 naive, three CD4 memory, two CD8 naive and one CD8 memory. Study observations and caveats: Non-shared clonotypes had lower generation probabilities than clonotypes shared by all four sorted-subset donors.

Genomic DNA of every subset was divided equally among multiple immunoSEQ plates. Profiling relied on immunoSEQ multiplex PCR, and the TCRdb table lists in-frame clones only, not all of them. This sample has some 2,500,000 clones, with approximately 93% found just once. A word on this clone: What it binds is unknown.

Material: naive CD4+ T cells from PBMCs. Stated subset: CD45RA+ positively selected. The sequence derives from a man between 18 and 35 years old in good health. Some clones in this sample may be carry-over from other donors' samples.

The CDR3 DNA follows: TGTGCCAGCAGCTCCTGGGGGGACTATGGCTACACCTTC. This codes for CASSSWGDYGYTF. This chain joins TRBV5-4 and TRBJ1-2, with a weak D call TRBD1 (5 bases). Trimming cost V 3 bases and J 3 bases, with 9 bases left between them. CDR1 is SGHNT and CDR2 is YYREEE in the germline V gene (reference sequence). This CDR3 contains 13 residues.